The text below deals with one T cell receptor beta chain. Antigen specificity is unknown. Sequencing was performed with immunoSEQ multiplex PCR; in TCRdb, only in-frame clones are kept and a portion is missing. Of about 65,000 clones listed, roughly 85% were seen once; the top ten hold under 4.5%. This specimen comes from a study of a mutant IDH1 vaccine in newly diagnosed glioma. On the study more broadly: Vaccination began 4-6 weeks post radiotherapy alone, or with temozolomide cycles.

The V gene's germline CDR1 is LNHDA and CDR2 SQIVND (reference sequence). V was clipped by 3 bases and J by 4 bases, with 10 bases between them. This CDR3 is built from 14 residues. Indicated time point: week 23, last vaccination. All doses held 300 ug of mutant IDH1 20-mer peptide, with topical imiquimod. The J gene is TRBJ1-5, the V gene TRBV19, with D possibly matching TRBD1 (5 bases). Sequenced material: PBMCs, taken from a glioma patient whose treatment included an IDH1 peptide vaccine. The receptor comes from a man aged 30 to 39 with glioma. The CDR3 loop reads CASSIPRENQPQHF. For the CDR3, the DNA is TGTGCCAGTAGTATCCCCAGGGAAAATCAGCCCCAGCATTTT.